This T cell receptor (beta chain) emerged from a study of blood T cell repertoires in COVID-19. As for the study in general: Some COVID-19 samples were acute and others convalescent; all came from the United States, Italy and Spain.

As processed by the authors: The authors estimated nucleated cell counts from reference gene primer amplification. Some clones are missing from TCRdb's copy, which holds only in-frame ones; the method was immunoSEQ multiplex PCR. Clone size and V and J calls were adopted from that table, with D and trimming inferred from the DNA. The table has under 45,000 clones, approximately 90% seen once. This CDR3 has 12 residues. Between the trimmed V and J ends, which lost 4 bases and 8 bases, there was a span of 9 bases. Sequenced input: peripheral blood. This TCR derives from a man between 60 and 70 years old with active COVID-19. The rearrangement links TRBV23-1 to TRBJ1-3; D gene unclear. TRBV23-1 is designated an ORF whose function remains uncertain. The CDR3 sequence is CASSLYRDTIYF. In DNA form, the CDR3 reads TGCGCCAGCAGTCTTTACCGAGACACCATATATTTT.